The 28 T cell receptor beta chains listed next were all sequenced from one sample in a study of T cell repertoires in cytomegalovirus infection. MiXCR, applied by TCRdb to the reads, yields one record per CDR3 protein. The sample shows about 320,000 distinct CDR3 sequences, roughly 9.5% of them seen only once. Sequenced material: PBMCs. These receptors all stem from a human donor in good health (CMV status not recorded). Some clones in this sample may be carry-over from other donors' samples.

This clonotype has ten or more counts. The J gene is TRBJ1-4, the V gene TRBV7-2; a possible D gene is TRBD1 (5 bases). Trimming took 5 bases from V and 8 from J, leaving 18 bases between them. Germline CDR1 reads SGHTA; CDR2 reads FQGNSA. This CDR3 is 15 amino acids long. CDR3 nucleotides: TGTGCCAGCAGCCCGGTGGGGACCCAGCGGGAAAAACTGTTTTTT. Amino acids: CASSPVGTQREKLFF.

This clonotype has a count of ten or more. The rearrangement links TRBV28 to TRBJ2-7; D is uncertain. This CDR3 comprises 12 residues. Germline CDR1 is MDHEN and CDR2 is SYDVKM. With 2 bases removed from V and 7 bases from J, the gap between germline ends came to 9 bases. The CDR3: CASSLPGFEQYF. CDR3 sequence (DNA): TGTGCCAGCAGTTTACCTGGGTTTGAGCAGTACTTC.

The CDR3 reads CASSLAGGAEAFF. CDR3 DNA: TGTGCCAGCAGCTTAGCGGGAGGTGCTGAAGCTTTCTTT. V and J are TRBV7-9 and TRBJ1-1; D is ambiguous. V lost 0 bases to trimming and J lost 6 bases, with 8 bases between them. The germline gives CDR1 SEHNR, CDR2 FQNEAQ (reference sequence). This CDR3 is 13 amino acids long.

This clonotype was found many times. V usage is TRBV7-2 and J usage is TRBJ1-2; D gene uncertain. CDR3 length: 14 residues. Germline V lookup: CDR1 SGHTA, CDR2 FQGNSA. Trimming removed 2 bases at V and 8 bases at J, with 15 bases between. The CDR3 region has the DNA TGTGCCAGCAGCTTAATGTGGCAGGATGGCGGCTACACCTTC. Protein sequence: CASSLMWQDGGYTF. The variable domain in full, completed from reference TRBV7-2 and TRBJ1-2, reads GAGVSQSPSNKVTEKGKDVELRCDPISGHTALYWYRQSLGQGLEFLIYFQGNSAPDKSGLPSDRFSAERTGGSVSTLTIQRTQQEDSAVYLCASSLMWQDGGYTFGSGTRLTVV.

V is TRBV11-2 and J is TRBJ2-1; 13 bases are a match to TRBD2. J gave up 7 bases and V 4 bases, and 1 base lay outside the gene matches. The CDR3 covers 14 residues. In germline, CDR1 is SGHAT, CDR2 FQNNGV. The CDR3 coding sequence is TGTGCCAGCAGCTGGACTAGCGGGAGTAATGAGCAGTTCTTC. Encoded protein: CASSWTSGSNEQFF.

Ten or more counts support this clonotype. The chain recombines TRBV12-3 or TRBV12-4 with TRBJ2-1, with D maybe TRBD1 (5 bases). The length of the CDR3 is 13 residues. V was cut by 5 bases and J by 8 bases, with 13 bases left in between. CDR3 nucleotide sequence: TGTGCCAGCAGTAGGGGCAAGCTGGATGAGCAGTTCTTC. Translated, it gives CASSRGKLDEQFF.

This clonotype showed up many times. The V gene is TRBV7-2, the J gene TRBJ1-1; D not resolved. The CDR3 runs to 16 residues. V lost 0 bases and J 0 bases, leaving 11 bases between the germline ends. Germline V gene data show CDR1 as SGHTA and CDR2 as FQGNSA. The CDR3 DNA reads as TGTGCCAGCAGCTTAGCGGGGAGAGGGATGAACACTGAAGCTTTCTTT. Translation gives CASSLAGRGMNTEAFF.

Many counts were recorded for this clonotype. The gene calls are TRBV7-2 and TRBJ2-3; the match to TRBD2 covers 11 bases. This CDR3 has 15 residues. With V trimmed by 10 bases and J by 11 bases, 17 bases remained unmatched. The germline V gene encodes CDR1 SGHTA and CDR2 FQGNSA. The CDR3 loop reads CATSDGLAGSRGQYF. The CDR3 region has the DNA TGTGCCACCTCCGACGGACTAGCGGGCTCACGGGGGCAGTATTTT.

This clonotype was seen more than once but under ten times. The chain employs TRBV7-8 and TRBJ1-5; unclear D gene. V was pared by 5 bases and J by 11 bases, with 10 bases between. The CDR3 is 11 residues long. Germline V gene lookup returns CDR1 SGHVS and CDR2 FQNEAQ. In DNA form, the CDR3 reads TGTGCCAGCAGCAACTCCAAGACCCAGCATTTT. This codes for CASSNSKTQHF.

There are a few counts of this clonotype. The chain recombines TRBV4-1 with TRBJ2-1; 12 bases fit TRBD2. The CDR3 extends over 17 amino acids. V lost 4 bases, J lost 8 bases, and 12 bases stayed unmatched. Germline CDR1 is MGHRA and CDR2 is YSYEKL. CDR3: CASSRRTSGIPPDEQFF. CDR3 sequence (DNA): TGCGCCAGCAGCCGAAGGACTAGCGGGATCCCTCCGGATGAGCAGTTCTTC.

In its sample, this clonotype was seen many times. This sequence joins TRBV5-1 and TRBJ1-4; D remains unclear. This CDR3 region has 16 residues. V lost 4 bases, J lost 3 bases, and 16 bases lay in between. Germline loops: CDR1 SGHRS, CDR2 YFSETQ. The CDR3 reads CASSGNPGSPNEKLFF. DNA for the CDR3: TGCGCCAGCAGCGGAAACCCCGGGTCTCCTAATGAAAAACTGTTTTTT.

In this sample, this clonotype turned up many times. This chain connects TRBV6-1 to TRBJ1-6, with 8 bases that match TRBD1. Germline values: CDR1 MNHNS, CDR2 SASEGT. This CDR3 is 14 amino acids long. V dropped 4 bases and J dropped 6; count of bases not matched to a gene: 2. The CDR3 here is CASSADRGNSPLHF. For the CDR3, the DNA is TGTGCCAGCAGTGCTGACAGGGGTAATTCACCCCTCCACTTT.

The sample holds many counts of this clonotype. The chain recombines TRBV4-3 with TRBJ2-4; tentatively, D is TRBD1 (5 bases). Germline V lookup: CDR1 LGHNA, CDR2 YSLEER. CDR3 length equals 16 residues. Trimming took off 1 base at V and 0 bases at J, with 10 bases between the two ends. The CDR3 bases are TGCGCCAGCAGCCAAGGGGGCGGTCTAGCCAAAAACATTCAGTACTTC. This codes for CASSQGGGLAKNIQYF.

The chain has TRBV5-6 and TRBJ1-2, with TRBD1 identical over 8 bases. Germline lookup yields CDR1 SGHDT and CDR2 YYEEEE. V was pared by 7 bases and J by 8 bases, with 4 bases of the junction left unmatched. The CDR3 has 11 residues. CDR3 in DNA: TGTGCCAGCCTTGACAGGGGCGGCTACACCTTC. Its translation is CASLDRGGYTF.

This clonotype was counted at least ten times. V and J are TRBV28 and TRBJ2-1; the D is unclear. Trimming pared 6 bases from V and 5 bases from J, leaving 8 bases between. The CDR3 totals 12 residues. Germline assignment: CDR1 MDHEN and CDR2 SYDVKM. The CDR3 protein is CASSPFNNEQFF. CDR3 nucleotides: TGTGCCAGCAGCCCCTTTAACAATGAGCAGTTCTTC.

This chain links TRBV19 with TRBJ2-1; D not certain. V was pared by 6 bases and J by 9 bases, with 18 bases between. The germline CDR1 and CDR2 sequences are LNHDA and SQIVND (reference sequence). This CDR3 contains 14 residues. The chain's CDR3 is CASRIGPYMGEQFF. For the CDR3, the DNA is TGTGCCAGTAGGATCGGTCCTTACATGGGTGAGCAGTTCTTC.

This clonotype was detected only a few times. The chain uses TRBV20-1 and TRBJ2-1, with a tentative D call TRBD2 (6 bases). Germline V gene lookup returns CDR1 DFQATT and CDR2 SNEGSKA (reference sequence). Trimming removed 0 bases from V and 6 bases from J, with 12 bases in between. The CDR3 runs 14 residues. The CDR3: CSAREGQGLNEQFF. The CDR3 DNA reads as TGCAGTGCTAGAGAGGGTCAGGGACTCAATGAGCAGTTCTTC.

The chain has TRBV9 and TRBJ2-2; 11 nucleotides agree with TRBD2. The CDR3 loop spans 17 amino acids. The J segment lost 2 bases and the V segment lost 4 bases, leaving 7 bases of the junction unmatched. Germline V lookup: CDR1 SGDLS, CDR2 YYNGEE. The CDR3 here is CASSHPGTSGNTGELFF. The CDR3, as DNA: TGTGCCAGCAGCCATCCTGGGACTAGCGGTAACACCGGGGAGCTGTTTTTT. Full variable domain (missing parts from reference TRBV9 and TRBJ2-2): DSGVTQTPKHLITATGQRVTLRCSPRSGDLSVYWYQQSLDQGLQFLIQYYNGEERAKGNILERFSAQQFPDLHSELNLSSLELGDSALYFCASSHPGTSGNTGELFFGEGSRLTVL.

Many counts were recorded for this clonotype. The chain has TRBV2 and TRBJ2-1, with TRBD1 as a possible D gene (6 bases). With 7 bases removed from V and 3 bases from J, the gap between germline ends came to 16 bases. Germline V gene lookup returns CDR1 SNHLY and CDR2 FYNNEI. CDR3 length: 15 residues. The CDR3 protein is CASIVDSEFYNEQFF. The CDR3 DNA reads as TGTGCCAGCATTGTGGACAGCGAGTTCTACAATGAGCAGTTCTTC.

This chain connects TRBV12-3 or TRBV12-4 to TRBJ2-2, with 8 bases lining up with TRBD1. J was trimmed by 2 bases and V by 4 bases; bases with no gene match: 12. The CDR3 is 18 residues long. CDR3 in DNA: TGTGCCAGCAGTTCACGCTGGTCGGGACAGGCCAACACCGGGGAGCTGTTTTTT. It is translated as CASSSRWSGQANTGELFF.

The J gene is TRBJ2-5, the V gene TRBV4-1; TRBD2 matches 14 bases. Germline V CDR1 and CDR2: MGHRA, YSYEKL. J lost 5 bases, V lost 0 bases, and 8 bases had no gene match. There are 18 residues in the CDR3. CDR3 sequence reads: CASSQDPGLAGVQETQYF. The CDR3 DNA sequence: TGCGCCAGCAGCCAAGATCCGGGACTAGCGGGAGTGCAGGAGACCCAGTACTTC.

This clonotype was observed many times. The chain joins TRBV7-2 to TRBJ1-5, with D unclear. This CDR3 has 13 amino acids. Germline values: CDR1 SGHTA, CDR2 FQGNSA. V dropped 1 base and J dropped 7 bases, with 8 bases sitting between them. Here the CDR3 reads CASSLDGKQPQHF. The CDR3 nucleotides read TGTGCCAGCAGCTTAGACGGGAAGCAGCCCCAGCATTTT.

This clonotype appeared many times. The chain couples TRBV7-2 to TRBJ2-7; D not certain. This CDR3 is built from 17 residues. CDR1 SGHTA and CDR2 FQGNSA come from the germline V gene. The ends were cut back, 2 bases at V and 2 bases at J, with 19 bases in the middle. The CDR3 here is CASSLMETRSGPYEQYF. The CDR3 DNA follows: TGTGCCAGCAGCTTAATGGAGACCAGGTCAGGCCCCTACGAGCAGTACTTC.

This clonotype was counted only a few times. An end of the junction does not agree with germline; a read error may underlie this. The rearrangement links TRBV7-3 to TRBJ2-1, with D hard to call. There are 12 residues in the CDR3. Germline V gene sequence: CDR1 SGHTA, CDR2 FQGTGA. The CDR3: CASSNSPSNEAF. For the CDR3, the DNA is TGTGCCAGCAGCAACAGTCCGTCCAATGAAGCCTTC.

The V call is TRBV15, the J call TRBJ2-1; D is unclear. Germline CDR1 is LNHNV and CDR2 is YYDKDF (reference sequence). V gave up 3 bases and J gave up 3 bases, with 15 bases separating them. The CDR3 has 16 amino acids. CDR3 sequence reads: CATSSPSNPIYNEQFF. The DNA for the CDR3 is TGTGCCACCAGCAGCCCCTCAAACCCGATCTACAATGAGCAGTTCTTC.

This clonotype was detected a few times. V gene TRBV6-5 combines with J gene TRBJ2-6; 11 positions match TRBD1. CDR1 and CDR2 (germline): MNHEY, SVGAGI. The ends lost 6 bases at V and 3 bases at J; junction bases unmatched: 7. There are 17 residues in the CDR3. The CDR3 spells CASRPRTGGVGANVLTF. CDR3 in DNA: TGTGCCAGCAGACCGCGGACAGGGGGCGTTGGGGCCAACGTCCTGACTTTC.

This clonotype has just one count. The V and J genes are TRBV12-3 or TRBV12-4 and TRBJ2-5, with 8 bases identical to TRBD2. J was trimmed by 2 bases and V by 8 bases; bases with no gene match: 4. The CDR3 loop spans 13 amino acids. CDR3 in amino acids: CASAIAGQETQYF. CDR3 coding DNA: TGTGCCAGCGCAATAGCGGGACAAGAGACCCAGTACTTC.

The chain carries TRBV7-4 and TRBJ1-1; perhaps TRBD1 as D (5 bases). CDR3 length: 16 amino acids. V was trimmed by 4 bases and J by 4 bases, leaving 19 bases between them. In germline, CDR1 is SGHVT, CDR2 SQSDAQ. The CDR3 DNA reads TGTGCCAGCAGCTCAGGGTTATCCGGGGTTGGCACTGAAGCTTTCTTT. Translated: CASSSGLSGVGTEAFF.